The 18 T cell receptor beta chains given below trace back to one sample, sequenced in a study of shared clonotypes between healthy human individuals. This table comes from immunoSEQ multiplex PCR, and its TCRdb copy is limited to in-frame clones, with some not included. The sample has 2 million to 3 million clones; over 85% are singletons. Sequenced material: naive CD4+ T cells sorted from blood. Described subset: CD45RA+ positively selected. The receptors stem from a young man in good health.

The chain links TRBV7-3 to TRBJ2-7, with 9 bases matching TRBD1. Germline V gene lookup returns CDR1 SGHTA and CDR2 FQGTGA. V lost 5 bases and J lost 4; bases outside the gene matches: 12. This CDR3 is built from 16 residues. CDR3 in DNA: TGTGCCAGCAGCGCAGCCGGGACAGGGAAGGGGTACGAGCAGTACTTC. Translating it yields CASSAAGTGKGYEQYF.

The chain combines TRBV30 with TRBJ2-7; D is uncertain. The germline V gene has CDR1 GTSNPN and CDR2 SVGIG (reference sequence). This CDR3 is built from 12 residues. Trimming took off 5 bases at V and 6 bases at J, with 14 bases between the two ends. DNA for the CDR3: TGTGCCTGGGAGAAGGGCAGAGCCGAGCAGTACTTC. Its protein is CAWEKGRAEQYF. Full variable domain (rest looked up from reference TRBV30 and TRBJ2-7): SQTIHQWPATLVQPVGSPLSLECTVEGTSNPNLYWYRQAAGRGLQLLFYSVGIGQISSEVPQNLSASRPQDRQFILSSKKLLLSDSGFYLCAWEKGRAEQYFGPGTRLTVT.

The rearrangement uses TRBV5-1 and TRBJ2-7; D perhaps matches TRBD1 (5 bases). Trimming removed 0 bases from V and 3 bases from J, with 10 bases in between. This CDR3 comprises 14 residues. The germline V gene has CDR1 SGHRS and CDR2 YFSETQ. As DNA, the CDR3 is TGCGCCAGCAGCTTGGCTCACAGGAGCTACGAGCAGTACTTC. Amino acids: CASSLAHRSYEQYF.

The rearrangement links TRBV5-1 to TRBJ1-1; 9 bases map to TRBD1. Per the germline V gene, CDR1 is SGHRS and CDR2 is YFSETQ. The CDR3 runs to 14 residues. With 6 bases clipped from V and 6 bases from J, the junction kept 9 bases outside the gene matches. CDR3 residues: CASNLGQGTPEAFF. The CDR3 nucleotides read TGCGCCAGCAACCTCGGACAGGGGACCCCTGAAGCTTTCTTT.

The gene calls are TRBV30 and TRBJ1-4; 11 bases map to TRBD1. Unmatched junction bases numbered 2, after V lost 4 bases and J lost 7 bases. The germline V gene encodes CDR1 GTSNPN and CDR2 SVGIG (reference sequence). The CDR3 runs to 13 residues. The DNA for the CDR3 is TGTGCCTGGATGGGACAGGGGGGTGAAAAACTGTTTTTT. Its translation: CAWMGQGGEKLFF. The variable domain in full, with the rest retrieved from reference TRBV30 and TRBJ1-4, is SQTIHQWPATLVQPVGSPLSLECTVEGTSNPNLYWYRQAAGRGLQLLFYSVGIGQISSEVPQNLSASRPQDRQFILSSKKLLLSDSGFYLCAWMGQGGEKLFFGSGTQLSVL.

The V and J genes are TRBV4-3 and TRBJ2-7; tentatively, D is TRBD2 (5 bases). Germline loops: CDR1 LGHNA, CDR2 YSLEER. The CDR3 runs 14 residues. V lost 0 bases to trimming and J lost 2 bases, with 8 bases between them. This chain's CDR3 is CASSQERGTYEQYF. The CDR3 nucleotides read TGCGCCAGCAGCCAAGAGCGAGGGACCTACGAGCAGTACTTC.

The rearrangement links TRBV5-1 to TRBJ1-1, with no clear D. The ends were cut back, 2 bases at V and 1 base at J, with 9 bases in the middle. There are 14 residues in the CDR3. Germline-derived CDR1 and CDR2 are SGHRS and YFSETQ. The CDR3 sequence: CASSFEGQNTEAFF. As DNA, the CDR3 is TGCGCCAGCAGCTTTGAGGGCCAGAACACTGAAGCTTTCTTT.

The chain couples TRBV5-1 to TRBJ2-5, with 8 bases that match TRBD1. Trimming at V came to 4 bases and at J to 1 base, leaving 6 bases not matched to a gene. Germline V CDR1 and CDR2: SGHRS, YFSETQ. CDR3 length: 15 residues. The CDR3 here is CASSVPDRGQETQYF. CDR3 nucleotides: TGCGCCAGCAGCGTGCCCGACAGGGGCCAAGAGACCCAGTACTTC.

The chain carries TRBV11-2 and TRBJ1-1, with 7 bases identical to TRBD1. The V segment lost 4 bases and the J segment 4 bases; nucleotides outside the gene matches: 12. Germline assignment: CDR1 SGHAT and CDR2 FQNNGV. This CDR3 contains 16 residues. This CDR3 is CASSSQPRGSGTEAFF. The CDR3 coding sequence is TGTGCCAGCAGCTCCCAACCCAGGGGGTCGGGCACTGAAGCTTTCTTT.

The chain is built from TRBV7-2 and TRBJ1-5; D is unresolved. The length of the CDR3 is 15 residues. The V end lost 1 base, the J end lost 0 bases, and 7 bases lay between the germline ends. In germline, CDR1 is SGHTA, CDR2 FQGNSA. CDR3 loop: CASSLGHYSNQPQHF. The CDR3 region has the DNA TGTGCCAGCAGCTTAGGGCATTATAGCAATCAGCCCCAGCATTTT.

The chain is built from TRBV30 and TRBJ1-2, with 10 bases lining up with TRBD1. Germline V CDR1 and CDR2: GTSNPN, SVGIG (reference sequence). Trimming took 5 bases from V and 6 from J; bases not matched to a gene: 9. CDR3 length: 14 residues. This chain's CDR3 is CAWGRQGAKNGYTF. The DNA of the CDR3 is TGTGCCTGGGGGAGACAGGGGGCAAAAAATGGCTACACCTTC.

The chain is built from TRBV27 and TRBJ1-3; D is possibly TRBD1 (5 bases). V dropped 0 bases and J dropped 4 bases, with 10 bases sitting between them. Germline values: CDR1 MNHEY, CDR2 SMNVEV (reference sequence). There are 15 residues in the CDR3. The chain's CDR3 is CASSLSRGTGNTIYF. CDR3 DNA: TGTGCCAGCAGTTTATCTCGGGGGACCGGAAACACCATATATTTT.

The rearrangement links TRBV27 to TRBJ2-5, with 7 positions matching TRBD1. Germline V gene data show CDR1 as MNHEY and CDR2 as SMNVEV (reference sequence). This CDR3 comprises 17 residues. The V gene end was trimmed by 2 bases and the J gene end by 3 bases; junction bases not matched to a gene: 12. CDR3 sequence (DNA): TGTGCCAGCAGTTTAAAGGGGGCAAGCTGGGTCAAAGAGACCCAGTACTTC. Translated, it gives CASSLKGASWVKETQYF.

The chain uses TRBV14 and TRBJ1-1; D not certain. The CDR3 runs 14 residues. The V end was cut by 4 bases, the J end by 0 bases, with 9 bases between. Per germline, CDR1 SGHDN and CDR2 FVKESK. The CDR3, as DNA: TGTGCCAGCAGCCGCGCACCGATGAACACTGAAGCTTTCTTT. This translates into CASSRAPMNTEAFF.

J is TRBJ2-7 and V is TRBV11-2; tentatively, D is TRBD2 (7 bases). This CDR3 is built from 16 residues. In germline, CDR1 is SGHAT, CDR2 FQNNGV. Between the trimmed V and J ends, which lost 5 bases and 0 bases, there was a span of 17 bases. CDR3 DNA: TGTGCCAGCAGCCTGCGGGGGCAGGGAAGCTCCTACGAGCAGTACTTC. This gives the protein CASSLRGQGSSYEQYF.

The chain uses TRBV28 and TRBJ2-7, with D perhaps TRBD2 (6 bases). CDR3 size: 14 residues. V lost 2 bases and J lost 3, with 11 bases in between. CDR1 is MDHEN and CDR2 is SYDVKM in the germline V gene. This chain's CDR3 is CASSLAGRVYEQYF. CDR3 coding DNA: TGTGCCAGCAGTTTAGCGGGAAGAGTCTACGAGCAGTACTTC.

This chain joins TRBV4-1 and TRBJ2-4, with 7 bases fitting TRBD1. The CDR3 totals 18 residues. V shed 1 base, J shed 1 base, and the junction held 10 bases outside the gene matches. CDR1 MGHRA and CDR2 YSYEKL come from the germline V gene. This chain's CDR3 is CASSQGRGRDSAKNIQYF. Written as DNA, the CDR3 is TGCGCCAGCAGCCAAGGTAGGGGCCGGGACAGCGCCAAAAACATTCAGTACTTC.

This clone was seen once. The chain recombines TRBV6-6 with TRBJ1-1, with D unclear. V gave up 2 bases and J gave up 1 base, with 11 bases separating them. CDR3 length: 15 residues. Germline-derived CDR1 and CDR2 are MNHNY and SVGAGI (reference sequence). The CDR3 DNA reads TGTGCCAGCAGTTACAGGCCCCTGGGGAACACTGAAGCTTTCTTT. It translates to CASSYRPLGNTEAFF.